A single sample is the source of the 15 T cell receptor beta chains below, sequenced in a study of T cell responses to AZD1222 COVID-19 vaccine. Profiled with immunoSEQ multiplex PCR; TCRdb holds only in-frame clones, not every one. The repertoire holds around 130,000 clones, 80% to 95% seen once, with under 4.5% in the top ten. Sequenced material: peripheral blood, taken 28 days after the second dose of the MenACWY control vaccine. The receptors shown here come from an adult who received the MenACWY meningococcal vaccine as a control.

The chain links TRBV2 to TRBJ2-7; D may be TRBD1 (6 bases). The CDR3 is 13 amino acids. Germline V gene lookup returns CDR1 SNHLY and CDR2 FYNNEI. V dropped 6 bases and J dropped 2 bases, with 11 bases sitting between them. The CDR3 DNA reads as TGTGCCAGCAGCGCTGGACAGCCCTACGAGCAGTACTTC. This encodes CASSAGQPYEQYF. Complete variable domain (other parts from reference TRBV2 and TRBJ2-7): EPEVTQTPSHQVTQMGQEVILRCVPISNHLYFYWYRQILGQKVEFLVSFYNNEISEKSEIFDDQFSVERPDGSNFTLKIRSTKLEDSAMYFCASSAGQPYEQYFGPGTRLTVT.

The chain uses TRBV9 and TRBJ2-7, with D tentatively TRBD1 (6 bases). The CDR3 consists of 13 residues. Germline CDR1 and CDR2: SGDLS and YYNGEE. With 4 bases removed from V and 5 bases from J, the gap between germline ends came to 13 bases. The CDR3 loop reads CASSTTGSDEQYF. DNA for the CDR3: TGTGCCAGCAGCACCACAGGGTCGGACGAGCAGTACTTC.

The DNA of the CDR3 is TGCGCCAGCAGTGAGTCGGGCACCGGGGAGCTGTTTTTT. This gives the protein CASSESGTGELFF. The chain couples TRBV10-1 to TRBJ2-2; D unclear. CDR1 WNHNN and CDR2 SYGVQD come from the germline V gene (reference sequence). V was trimmed by 0 bases and J by 4 bases, leaving 3 bases between them. This CDR3 region has 13 residues.

The rearrangement links TRBV28 to TRBJ1-2, with D perhaps matching TRBD1 (5 bases). Trimming pared 2 bases from V and 7 bases from J, leaving 17 bases between. The CDR3 runs 15 residues. Germline CDR1 reads MDHEN; CDR2 reads SYDVKM. The CDR3 sequence: CASSLISGGVSGYTF. In DNA form, the CDR3 reads TGTGCCAGCAGTTTAATCTCGGGGGGTGTCAGTGGCTACACCTTC.

V is TRBV19 and J is TRBJ1-2; 9 positions agree with TRBD1. V gave up 5 bases and J gave up 7 bases; unmatched junction bases: 5. The germline CDR1 and CDR2 sequences are LNHDA and SQIVND (reference sequence). The CDR3 length is 13 residues. CDR3 sequence: CASSPRQGVGYTF. The CDR3 DNA follows: TGTGCCAGTAGTCCTAGACAGGGGGTTGGCTACACCTTC.

The gene calls are TRBV28 and TRBJ1-3; possibly TRBD1 for D (5 bases). Germline V lookup: CDR1 MDHEN, CDR2 SYDVKM. The V gene lost 5 bases and the J gene lost 1 base, with 21 bases spanning the gap. The CDR3 has 18 residues. The CDR3 protein is CASSRSHLAGYSGNTIYF. CDR3 in DNA: TGTGCCAGCAGTCGCTCCCATCTGGCAGGGTATTCTGGAAACACCATATATTTT. The variable domain in full, completed from reference TRBV28 and TRBJ1-3, reads DVKVTQSSRYLVKRTGEKVFLECVQDMDHENMFWYRQDPGLGLRLIYFSYDVKMKEKGDIPEGYSVSREKKERFSLILESASTNQTSMYLCASSRSHLAGYSGNTIYFGEGSWLTVV.

This clone appeared a few times. V is TRBV2 and J is TRBJ1-1; D might be TRBD1 (5 bases). The CDR3 runs to 14 residues. The V gene lost 3 bases and the J gene lost 4 bases, with 12 bases spanning the gap. Per the germline V gene, CDR1 is SNHLY and CDR2 is FYNNEI. CDR3 region: CASSDRGRGTEAFF. CDR3 nucleotides: TGTGCCAGCAGTGATCGGGGGAGGGGCACTGAAGCTTTCTTT.

The V and J genes are TRBV3-1 (or the pseudogene TRBV3-2) and TRBJ1-1; possible D gene TRBD1, 6 bases. The V end was cut by 4 bases, the J end by 10 bases, with 13 bases between. Germline V gene data show CDR1 as LGHDT and CDR2 as YNNKEL (reference sequence). This CDR3 is 12 amino acids long. The CDR3 spells CASSLQQGSAFF. The CDR3 region has the DNA TGTGCCAGCAGCCTCCAACAGGGTTCAGCTTTCTTT.

The chain carries TRBV9 and TRBJ2-7, with D uncertain. Germline CDR1 SGDLS, CDR2 YYNGEE. The CDR3 totals 14 residues. V dropped 0 bases and J dropped 5 bases, with 12 bases sitting between them. For the CDR3, the DNA is TGTGCCAGCAGCGTAGACTACCCTCCTCACGAGCAGTACGTC. Protein: CASSVDYPPHEQYV.

The V call is TRBV10-1, the J call TRBJ2-3, with TRBD2 matching over 7 bases. With V trimmed by 5 bases and J by 4 bases, 6 bases remained unmatched. Germline V CDR1 and CDR2: WNHNN, SYGVQD (reference sequence). This CDR3 spans 14 amino acids. Here the CDR3 DNA reads TGCGCCAGCAGTTCAGCGGGGACCGCAGATACGCAGTATTTT. This gives the protein CASSSAGTADTQYF.

The chain links TRBV19 to TRBJ1-4; D remains ambiguous. The CDR3 totals 12 residues. CDR1 LNHDA and CDR2 SQIVND come from the germline V gene (reference sequence). The V end was cut by 5 bases, the J end by 8 bases, with 9 bases between. As DNA, the CDR3 is TGTGCCAGTAGTCCTCGGGGAGAAAAACTGTTTTTT. This encodes CASSPRGEKLFF.

V is TRBV20-1 and J is TRBJ1-2; D ambiguous. Germline loops: CDR1 DFQATT, CDR2 SNEGSKA (reference sequence). V dropped 3 bases and J dropped 1 base, with 6 bases sitting between them. The CDR3 consists of 12 residues. This CDR3 is CSASSSNYGYTF. CDR3 sequence (DNA): TGCAGTGCTAGTTCTAGTAACTATGGCTACACCTTC.

The rearrangement links TRBV2 to TRBJ2-7; 7 bases fit TRBD1. The CDR3 covers 14 residues. With V trimmed by 6 bases and J by 0 bases, 5 bases remained unmatched. The germline V gene encodes CDR1 SNHLY and CDR2 FYNNEI. Here the CDR3 DNA reads TGTGCCAGCAGGTCTCGGGACAGCTCCTACGAGCAGTACTTC. Encoded protein: CASRSRDSSYEQYF. Full variable domain (rest looked up from reference TRBV2 and TRBJ2-7): EPEVTQTPSHQVTQMGQEVILRCVPISNHLYFYWYRQILGQKVEFLVSFYNNEISEKSEIFDDQFSVERPDGSNFTLKIRSTKLEDSAMYFCASRSRDSSYEQYFGPGTRLTVT.

This clone has a single count. The chain couples TRBV12-3 or TRBV12-4 to TRBJ1-1, with 8 bases identical to TRBD1. The CDR3 has 12 amino acids. V shed 5 bases and J 8 bases; nucleotides not matched to a gene: 4. CDR3 loop: CASSLRTGEAFF. The DNA for the CDR3 is TGTGCCAGCAGTCTCCGGACAGGGGAAGCTTTCTTT.

The chain employs TRBV6-2 or TRBV6-3 and TRBJ2-1; D is perhaps TRBD2 (7 bases). CDR1 is MNHEY and CDR2 is SVGEGT in the germline V gene. CDR3 length equals 15 residues. The V and J ends lost 2 bases and 0 bases respectively, with 8 bases between them. In DNA form, the CDR3 reads TGTGCCAGCAGTTACGGGGGGGCCTCCTACAATGAGCAGTTCTTC. Its protein product is CASSYGGASYNEQFF.